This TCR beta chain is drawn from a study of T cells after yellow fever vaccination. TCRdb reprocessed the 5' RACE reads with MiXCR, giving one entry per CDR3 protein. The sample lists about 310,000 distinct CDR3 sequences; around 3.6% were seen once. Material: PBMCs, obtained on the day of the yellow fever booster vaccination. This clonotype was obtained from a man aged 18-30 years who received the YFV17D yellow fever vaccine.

CDR3 nucleotides: TGTGCCAGCAGTTACTCAGCCCCCCAGGGCGGAGGAAGCACTGAAGCTTTCTTT. Its protein is CASSYSAPQGGGSTEAFF. V usage is TRBV6-5 and J usage is TRBJ1-1, with a possible D match to TRBD1 (5 bases). The germline gives CDR1 MNHEY, CDR2 SVGAGI. With 0 bases removed from V and 4 bases from J, the gap between germline ends came to 21 bases. The CDR3 contains 18 residues.